This T cell receptor (beta chain) was sequenced for a study of blood T cell repertoires in COVID-19. Looking at the study overall: Acute and convalescent COVID-19 specimens originated in the United States, Italy and Spain. Sample material is recorded as cDNA or gDNA derived from T cells, B-cell-depleted T cells, or PBMCs.

Authors' analysis steps: Estimated nucleated cell counts came from reference gene primer amplification. Assay used: immunoSEQ multiplex PCR; TCRdb lists only in-frame clones, some missing. D and trimming were read from the DNA, whereas the V and J calls and clone size are those reported in that table. Here the sample spans fewer than 300,000 clones, approximately 90% being singletons. V was pared by 0 bases and J by 3 bases, with 15 bases between. The CDR3 sequence is 16 residues long. Germline CDR1 and CDR2: SGDLS and YYNGEE. Sequencing input: peripheral blood. The receptor's source is a woman aged 40 to 49 who had recovered from COVID-19. The V call is TRBV9, the J call TRBJ1-1, with TRBD1 as a possible D gene (5 bases). CDR3 bases: TGTGCCAGCAGCGTAGGTTTGAGGGGAGGGGACACTGAAGCTTTCTTT. Its protein product is CASSVGLRGGDTEAFF. Using reference TRBV9 and TRBJ1-1 for the parts outside the CDR3, the full variable domain is DSGVTQTPKHLITATGQRVTLRCSPRSGDLSVYWYQQSLDQGLQFLIQYYNGEERAKGNILERFSAQQFPDLHSELNLSSLELGDSALYFCASSVGLRGGDTEAFFGQGTRLTVV.